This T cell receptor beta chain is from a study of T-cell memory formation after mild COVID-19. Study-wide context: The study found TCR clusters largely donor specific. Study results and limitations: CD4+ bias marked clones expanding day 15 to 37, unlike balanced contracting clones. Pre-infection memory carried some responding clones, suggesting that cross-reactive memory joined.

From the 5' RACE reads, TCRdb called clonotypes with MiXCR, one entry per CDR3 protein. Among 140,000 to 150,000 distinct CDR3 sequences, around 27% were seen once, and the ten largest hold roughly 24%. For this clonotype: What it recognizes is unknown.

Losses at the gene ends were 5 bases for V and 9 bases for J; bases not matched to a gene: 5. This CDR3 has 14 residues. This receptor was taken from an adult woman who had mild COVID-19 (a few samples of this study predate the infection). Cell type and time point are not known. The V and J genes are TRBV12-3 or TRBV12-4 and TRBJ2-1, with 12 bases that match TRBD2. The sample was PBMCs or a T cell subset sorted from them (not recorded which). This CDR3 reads CASSPLAGGTEQFF. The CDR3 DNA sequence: TGTGCCAGCAGTCCCCTAGCGGGGGGGACTGAGCAGTTCTTC.